This record looks at one TCR beta chain sequence and its context. Its antigen is currently unknown. These data are taken from a study of blood T cells in healthy people across ages. Across the study: About one barcoded beta molecule was captured per two T cells (by template switching).

Extraction yielded at least 6 micrograms of total RNA per sample. Germline V gene data show CDR1 as DFQATT and CDR2 as SNEGSKA (reference sequence). CDR3 size: 13 residues. V was clipped by 6 bases and J by 5 bases, with 14 bases between them. A J-beta primer mix and a sample-barcoded 5' primer were used in a second PCR of roughly 6 to 11 cycles. TCRdb called the 5' RACE reads again in MiXCR, with one record for every CDR3 protein. This table holds roughly 1,800,000 distinct CDR3 sequences, 40% to 55% found once. Study observations and caveats: Naive T cell percentage and TCR beta diversity correlated strongly. Researchers deemed the diversity estimates from one million T cells underestimates.

Sequenced material: blood. The rearrangement uses TRBV20-1 and TRBJ2-1; D ambiguous. This sequence originates from a middle-aged woman in good health. DNA of the CDR3: TGCAGTGCACTCGGGCCGCCCCACAATGAGCAGTTCTTC. Its protein is CSALGPPHNEQFF.